These T cell receptor beta chains were read from a single sample in a study of cytomegalovirus exposure and HLA in healthy donors. This table comes from immunoSEQ multiplex PCR, and its TCRdb copy is limited to in-frame clones, with some not included. Recorded for this sample: about 25,000 clones. The sample was PBMCs. Source of these receptors: a male donor in good health and CMV-seropositive. CDR3s include the opening cysteine and the closing phenylalanine or tryptophan. D genes are given only for firm matches.

. TRBJ1-5 TRBV4-1 TGCGCCAGCAACCCGGTGGGGGGGTTACAGCCCCAGCATTTT CASNPVGGLQPQHF
. TRBJ1-1 TRBV15 TGTGCCACCAGCCCATTAAGCTCCGGCACTGAAGCTTTCTTT CATSPLSSGTEAFF
. TRBJ2-7 TRBV9 TGTGCCAGCAGCTTAGCGGTTAGCTCGGGAGAGCAGTACTTC CASSLAVSSGEQYF
. TRBJ2-1 TRBV30 TGTGCCTGGAGTGTACGGTCGGGCGGGCTGAATGAGCAGTTCTTC CAWSVRSGGLNEQFF
TRBD2 TRBJ2-1 TRBV11-2 TGTGCCAGCAGCCCCGGGACTAGCGGAGCGGATGAGCAGTTCTTC CASSPGTSGADEQFF
TRBD1 TRBJ2-2 TRBV6-5 TGTGCCAGCAGCGCCGACAGGGGGCGGACCGGGGAGCTGTTTTTT CASSADRGRTGELFF
TRBD2 TRBJ2-7 TRBV10-3 TGTGCCATCAGGGCTATTTCTAGCGGTTACTCCTACGAGCAGTACTTC CAIRAISSGYSYEQYF
. TRBJ1-4 TRBV30 TGTGCCTGGGGCCGGGGGGCCCTCGGTAATGAAAAACTGTTTTTT CAWGRGALGNEKLFF
. TRBJ1-6 TRBV6-1 TGTGCCAGCAGTGAAGTACTTCTGAAAAATTCACCCCTCCACTTT CASSEVLLKNSPLHF
TRBD1 TRBJ2-7 TRBV28 TGTGCCAGCAGCCCACTCCGGGACAGGGTTCCTATCCTTGAGGGCGAGCAGTACTTC CASSPLRDRVPILEGEQYF
. TRBJ1-5 TRBV10-2 TGCGCCAGCAGTGAGTCTGAGGTTAATCAGCCCCAGCATTTT CASSESEVNQPQHF
TRBD1 TRBJ1-1 TRBV6-5 TGTGCCAGCAGTTACTCGGACAGGGGAAACACTGAAGCTTTCTTT CASSYSDRGNTEAFF
TRBD2 TRBJ2-3 TRBV11-2 TGTGCCAGCAGCTTACTTGACGTGGCTAGCGGGGAGGAGGATACGCAGTATTTT CASSLLDVASGEEDTQYF
. TRBJ1-1 TRBV19 TGTGCCAGTAATCCCATCGGGTCGAAGAACACTGAAGCTTTCTTT CASNPIGSKNTEAFF
TRBD2 TRBJ2-1 TRBV27 TGTGCCAGCAAATTGGCGGGAGGCCGTGGACATGAGCAGTTCTTC CASKLAGGRGHEQFF
. TRBJ2-1 TRBV11-3 TGTGCCAGCAGCTTAGAAGGAGGGACTTACAATGAGCAGTTCTTC CASSLEGGTYNEQFF
. TRBJ2-5 TRBV2 TGTGCCAGCAGGGCGGGTTTAGATATGAACCAAGAGACCCAGTACTTC CASRAGLDMNQETQYF
TRBD1 TRBJ1-2 TRBV11-1 TGTGCCAGCAGCTCCTCAGGGGGCATTGACTATGGCTACACCTTC CASSSSGGIDYGYTF